These T cell receptor beta chains were read from a single sample in a study of post-analysis software for immune sequencing data. TCRdb used MiXCR to reprocess the PCR reads, holding one entry per CDR3 protein. The sample contains hundreds of thousands of distinct CDR3 sequences, 25% to 30% of which appear only once. Sequencing input: blood. The source is a girl aged 10 to 17 with multiple sclerosis. CDR3s include the opening cysteine and the closing phenylalanine or tryptophan. D genes are given only for firm matches. Some rows mark clone size as missing; the rest say once, few, many or name a class of expanded clone.

TRBV20-1	TRBD2	.	TRBJ2-7	14	CSARAGGISYEQYF	TGCAGTGCTAGAGCGGGAGGGATATCCTACGAGCAGTACTTC
TRBV27	TRBD2	few	TRBJ2-7	14	CASAWGGVGYEQYF	TGTGCCAGCGCCTGGGGGGGAGTCGGGTACGAGCAGTACTTC
TRBV20-1	.	.	TRBJ1-4	14	CSAPYPGGDEKLFF	TGCAGTGCCCCTTACCCCGGCGGCGATGAAAAACTGTTTTTT
TRBV12-5	.	.	TRBJ1-2	15	CASGLAPGTPAGYTF	TGTGCTAGTGGTTTGGCCCCCGGGACGCCGGCCGGCTACACCTTC
TRBV12-3/TRBV12-4	TRBD1	.	TRBJ1-5	16	CASSPGTGRNNQPQHF	TGTGCCAGCAGCCCCGGGACAGGGCGAAACAATCAGCCCCAGCATTTT
TRBV15	.	few	TRBJ1-2	15	CATSRGEGASGGYTF	TGTGCCACCAGCAGAGGGGAGGGCGCCTCGGGCGGCTACACCTTC
TRBV6-6	.	few	TRBJ2-7	17	CASSYSSLQGGTYEQYF	TGTGCCAGCAGTTACTCGAGTCTCCAGGGGGGAACCTACGAGCAGTACTTC
TRBV5-1	.	.	TRBJ2-7	14	CASSLAGPSSEQYF	TGCGCCAGCAGCTTGGCCGGACCAAGCTCCGAGCAGTACTTC
TRBV5-1	.	.	TRBJ2-4	13	CASSFGTRNIQYF	TGCGCCAGCAGCTTTGGGACCCGAAACATTCAGTACTTC
TRBV4-1	TRBD1	few	TRBJ2-1	16	CASSPGTGSPYNEQFF	TGCGCCAGCAGCCCCGGGACAGGGAGTCCGTACAATGAGCAGTTCTTC
TRBV20-1	.	.	TRBJ2-2	14	CSASGRFNTGELFF	TGCAGTGCGTCGGGACGGTTCAACACCGGGGAGCTGTTTTTT
TRBV11-2	.	few	TRBJ2-5	15	CASSPIRAGAETQYF	TGTGCCAGCAGCCCCATCAGGGCAGGAGCGGAGACCCAGTACTTC
TRBV20-1	.	.	TRBJ2-5	15	CSAPKGSVGSETQYF	TGCAGTGCTCCCAAGGGGAGCGTTGGCTCAGAGACCCAGTACTTC
TRBV7-2	TRBD2	once	TRBJ2-1	16	CASSLGVAGGQDEQFF	TGTGCCAGCAGCCTTGGAGTAGCGGGGGGGCAGGATGAGCAGTTCTTC
TRBV4-3	.	once	TRBJ2-7	16	CASSQACGGTPYEQYF	TGCGCCAGCAGCCAAGCATGTGGGGGAACCCCCTACGAGCAGTACTTC
TRBV6-6	.	.	TRBJ1-4	15	CASSRQGQGLEKLFF	TGTGCCAGCAGTCGCCAGGGGCAGGGCCTTGAAAAACTGTTTTTT
TRBV27	.	.	TRBJ2-1	13	CASSFRGSYEQFF	TGTGCCAGCAGTTTCAGGGGCTCCTACGAGCAGTTCTTC
TRBV28	.	many	TRBJ2-6	15	CASRPDGPGANVLTF	TGTGCCAGCAGACCTGACGGGCCTGGGGCCAACGTCCTGACTTTC
TRBV7-6	.	.	TRBJ1-2	16	CVSSPQPRDDPFGYTF	TGTGTCAGCAGTCCACAGCCCCGGGACGACCCTTTTGGCTACACCTTC
TRBV12-3/TRBV12-4	.	few	TRBJ1-1	13	CASSFGLRTEAFF	TGTGCCAGCAGTTTCGGGTTAAGGACTGAAGCTTTCTTT
TRBV6-5	.	.	TRBJ2-1	14	CACRQPHGPNEQFF	TGTGCCTGCCGACAGCCACACGGACCGAATGAGCAGTTCTTC
TRBV3-1	TRBD1	.	TRBJ1-2	13	CASSPGTGEGYTF	TGTGCCAGCAGCCCCGGGACAGGGGAAGGCTACACCTTC
TRBV20-1	.	.	TRBJ2-7	15	CSARDRGGHSYEQYF	TGCAGTGCTAGAGATCGAGGGGGTCACTCCTACGAGCAGTACTTC
TRBV7-2	.	.	TRBJ2-7	12	CASNFARAEQYF	TGTGCCAGCAATTTTGCCAGAGCCGAGCAGTACTTC
TRBV10-3	TRBD1	.	TRBJ2-7	15	CAISESGQGQYEQYF	TGTGCCATCAGTGAGTCTGGACAGGGACAATACGAGCAGTACTTC
TRBV24-1	.	few	TRBJ1-2	14	CATSEGGLTFGYTF	TGTGCCACCAGTGAGGGGGGACTTACTTTTGGCTACACCTTC
TRBV6-1	.	.	TRBJ2-1	12	CASAREWNEQFF	TGTGCCAGCGCCCGCGAGTGGAATGAGCAGTTCTTC
TRBV6-6	.	many	TRBJ2-1	11	CASSPTSRPFF	TGTGCCAGCAGCCCCACCTCCCGGCCGTTCTTC
TRBV9	.	few	TRBJ2-5	15	CASSVVTGRQETQYF	TGTGCCAGCAGCGTAGTTACGGGGAGGCAAGAGACCCAGTACTTC
TRBV20-1	.	.	TRBJ2-7	11	CSVPRGTWQYF	TGCAGTGTTCCCCGGGGCACCTGGCAGTACTTC
TRBV7-2	.	.	TRBJ1-2	15	CASSQGWGPNYGYTF	TGTGCCAGCAGCCAAGGTTGGGGTCCTAACTATGGCTACACCTTC
TRBV5-5	TRBD1	.	TRBJ2-1	14	CASSSTGGGNEQFF	TGTGCCAGCAGCTCGACAGGGGGCGGGAATGAGCAGTTCTTC
TRBV7-2	TRBD2	.	TRBJ2-1	14	CASSASGARDEQFF	TGTGCCAGCAGCGCGAGCGGGGCCCGCGATGAGCAGTTCTTC
TRBV29-1	TRBD2	few	TRBJ2-5	14	CSVGIAGVTETQYF	TGCAGCGTTGGAATAGCGGGAGTTACGGAGACCCAGTACTTC
TRBV5-1	TRBD1	.	TRBJ2-1	15	CASSEKDRAYNEQFF	TGCGCCAGCAGCGAGAAAGACAGGGCCTACAATGAGCAGTTCTTC
TRBV12-3/TRBV12-4	TRBD1	few	TRBJ1-2	14	CASSKRDRGYGYTF	TGTGCCAGCAGTAAAAGGGACAGGGGTTATGGCTACACCTTC
TRBV6-2/TRBV6-3	.	.	TRBJ2-5	13	CASRTTGWETQYF	TGTGCCAGCAGGACCACGGGATGGGAGACCCAGTACTTC
TRBV27	TRBD1	.	TRBJ1-1	14	CASSVTPGGREAFF	TGTGCCAGCAGTGTAACCCCAGGGGGTCGCGAGGCTTTCTTT
TRBV6-5	.	few	TRBJ2-5	14	CASSYGPGRETQYF	TGTGCCAGCAGTTACGGGCCAGGGCGAGAGACCCAGTACTTC
TRBV5-1	.	few	TRBJ1-1	15	CASSLNEYMNTEAFF	TGCGCCAGCAGCTTGAATGAATACATGAACACTGAAGCTTTCTTT
TRBV29-1	.	many	TRBJ2-1	12	CSVGPFVHEQFF	TGCAGCGTTGGACCTTTTGTACATGAGCAGTTCTTC
TRBV29-1	.	.	TRBJ1-1	17	CSVPGVGEALLNTEAFF	TGCAGCGTCCCGGGGGTTGGAGAGGCCCTACTGAACACTGAAGCTTTCTTT
TRBV6-6	.	.	TRBJ2-1	14	CASSYRSKNNEQFF	TGTGCCAGCAGTTACCGATCCAAAAATAATGAGCAGTTCTTC